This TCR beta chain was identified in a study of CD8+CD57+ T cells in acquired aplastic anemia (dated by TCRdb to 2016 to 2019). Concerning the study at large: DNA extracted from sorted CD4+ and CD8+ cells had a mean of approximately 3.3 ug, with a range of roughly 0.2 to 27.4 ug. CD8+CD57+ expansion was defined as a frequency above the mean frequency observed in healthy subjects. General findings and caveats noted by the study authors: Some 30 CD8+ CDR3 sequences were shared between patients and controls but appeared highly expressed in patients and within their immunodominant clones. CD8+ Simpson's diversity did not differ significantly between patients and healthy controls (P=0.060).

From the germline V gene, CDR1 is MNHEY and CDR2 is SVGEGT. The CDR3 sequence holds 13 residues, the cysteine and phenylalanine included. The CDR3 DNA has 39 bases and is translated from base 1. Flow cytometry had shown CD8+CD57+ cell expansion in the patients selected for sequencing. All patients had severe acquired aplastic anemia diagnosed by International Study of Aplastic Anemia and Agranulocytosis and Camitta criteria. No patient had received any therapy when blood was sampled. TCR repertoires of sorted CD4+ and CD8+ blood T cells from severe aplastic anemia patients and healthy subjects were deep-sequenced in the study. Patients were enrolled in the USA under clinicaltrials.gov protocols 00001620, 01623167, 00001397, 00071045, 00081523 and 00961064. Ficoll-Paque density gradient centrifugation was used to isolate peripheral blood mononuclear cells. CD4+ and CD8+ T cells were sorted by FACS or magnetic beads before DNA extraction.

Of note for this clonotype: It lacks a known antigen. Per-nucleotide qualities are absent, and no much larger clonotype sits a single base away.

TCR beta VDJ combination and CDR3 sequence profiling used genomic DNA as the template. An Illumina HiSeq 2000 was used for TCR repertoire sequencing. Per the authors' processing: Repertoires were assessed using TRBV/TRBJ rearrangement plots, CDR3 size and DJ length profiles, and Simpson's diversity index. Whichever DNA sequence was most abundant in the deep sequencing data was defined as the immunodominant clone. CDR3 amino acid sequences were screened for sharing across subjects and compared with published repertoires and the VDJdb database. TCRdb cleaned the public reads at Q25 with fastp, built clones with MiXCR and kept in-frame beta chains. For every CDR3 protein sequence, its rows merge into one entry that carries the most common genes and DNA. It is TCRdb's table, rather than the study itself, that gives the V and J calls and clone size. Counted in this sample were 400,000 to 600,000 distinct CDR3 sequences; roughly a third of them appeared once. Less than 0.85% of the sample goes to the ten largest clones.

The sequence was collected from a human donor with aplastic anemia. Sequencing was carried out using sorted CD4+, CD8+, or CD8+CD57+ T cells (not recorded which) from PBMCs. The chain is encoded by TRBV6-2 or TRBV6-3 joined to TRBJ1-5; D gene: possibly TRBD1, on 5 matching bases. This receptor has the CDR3 CASPTRVEQPQHF. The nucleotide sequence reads TGTGCTAGCCCGACCAGGGTCGAGCAGCCCCAGCATTTT.